This note documents a single T cell receptor beta chain sequence. Its antigen is unknown. The data derive from a study of T cell responses to AZD1222 COVID-19 vaccine. Findings of the study overall: Females made up more of the donors, who were largely white British, and clonal diversity may have come out too low. Just 5 to 7 people given AZD1222 tested seropositive at baseline.

The V end was cut by 7 bases, the J end by 0 bases, with 18 bases between. Germline V gene data show CDR1 as PRHDT and CDR2 as FYEKMQ (reference sequence). This CDR3 spans 16 amino acids. Profiling relied on immunoSEQ multiplex PCR, and the TCRdb table lists in-frame clones only, not all of them. The sample lists around 99,000 clones, roughly 90% occurring once. This chain connects TRBV13 to TRBJ1-2, with a weak D call TRBD1 (6 bases). The sequence derives from an adult in good health. The sample consisted of peripheral blood, taken on day 0 of AZD1222 vaccination. The CDR3 protein is CASTFYSGGTNYGYTF. Written as DNA, the CDR3 is TGTGCCAGCACCTTTTATTCGGGGGGCACTAACTATGGCTACACCTTC.